This TCR beta chain was identified during a study of early stage breast cancer tumors. Points from the study as a whole: Compared with adjacent normal breast tissue, tumors showed approximately 2.5-fold greater T cell density and higher clonality.

Comments on this clone: Antigen: not known.

Method: immunoSEQ multiplex PCR; TCRdb's copy keeps in-frame clones and lacks some. There are roughly 58,000 clones in the sample; 75% to 95% occur only once, and 5% lies in the top ten. The sequenced sample was blood. This clonotype originated in a person aged 65-85 years with breast cancer.

The CDR3 DNA reads as TGCGCCAGCAGCTTGGAAGTAGCCTTGGCTAATGAAAAACTGTTTTTT. Its translation is CASSLEVALANEKLFF. V gene TRBV5-1 combines with J gene TRBJ1-4; D gene unclear. Germline assignment: CDR1 SGHRS and CDR2 YFSETQ. The CDR3 length is 16 residues. Trimming shortened V by 0 bases and J by 3 bases, and 12 bases separated the two germline ends.